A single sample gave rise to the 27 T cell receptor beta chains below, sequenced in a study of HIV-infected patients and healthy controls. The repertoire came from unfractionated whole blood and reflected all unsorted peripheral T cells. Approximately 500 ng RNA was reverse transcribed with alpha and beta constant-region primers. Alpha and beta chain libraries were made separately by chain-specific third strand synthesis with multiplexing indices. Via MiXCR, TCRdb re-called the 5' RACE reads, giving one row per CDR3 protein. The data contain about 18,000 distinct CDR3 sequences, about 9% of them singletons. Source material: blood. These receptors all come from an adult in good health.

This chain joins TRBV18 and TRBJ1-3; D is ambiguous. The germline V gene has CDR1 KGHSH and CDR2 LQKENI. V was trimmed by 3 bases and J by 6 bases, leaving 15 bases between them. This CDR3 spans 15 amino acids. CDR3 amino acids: CASSPLDGTQNTIYF. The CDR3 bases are TGTGCCAGCTCACCCCTCGACGGCACCCAAAACACCATATATTTT.

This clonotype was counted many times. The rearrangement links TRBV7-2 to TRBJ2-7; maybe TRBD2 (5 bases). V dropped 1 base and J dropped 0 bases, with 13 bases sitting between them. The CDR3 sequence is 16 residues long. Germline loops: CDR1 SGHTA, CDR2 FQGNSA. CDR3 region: CASSLEVSASSYEQYF. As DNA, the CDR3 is TGTGCCAGCAGCTTAGAAGTTAGCGCAAGCTCCTACGAGCAGTACTTC.

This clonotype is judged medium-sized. The CDR3 nucleotides read TGTGCCAGCAAATCCGACCCGTCGACAACCTCTTTGAGCTACACCTTC. Translating it yields CASKSDPSTTSLSYTF. V is TRBV6-5 and J is TRBJ1-2; D uncertain. The CDR3 sequence is 16 residues long. Trimming removed 7 bases from V and 9 bases from J, with 27 bases in between. Per germline, CDR1 MNHEY and CDR2 SVGAGI.

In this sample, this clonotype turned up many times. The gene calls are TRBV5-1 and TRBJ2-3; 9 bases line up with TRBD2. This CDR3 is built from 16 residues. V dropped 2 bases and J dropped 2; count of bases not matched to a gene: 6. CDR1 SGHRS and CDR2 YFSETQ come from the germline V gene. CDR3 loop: CASSFLAGDPTDTQYF. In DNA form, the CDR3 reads TGCGCCAGCAGCTTCTTAGCGGGAGACCCCACAGATACGCAGTATTTT.

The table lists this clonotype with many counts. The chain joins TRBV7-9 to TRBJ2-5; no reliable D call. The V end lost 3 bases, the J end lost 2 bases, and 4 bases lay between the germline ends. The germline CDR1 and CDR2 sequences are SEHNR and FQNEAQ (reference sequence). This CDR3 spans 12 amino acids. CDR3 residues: CASSFSQETQYF. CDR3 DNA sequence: TGTGCCAGCAGCTTTAGTCAAGAGACCCAGTACTTC.

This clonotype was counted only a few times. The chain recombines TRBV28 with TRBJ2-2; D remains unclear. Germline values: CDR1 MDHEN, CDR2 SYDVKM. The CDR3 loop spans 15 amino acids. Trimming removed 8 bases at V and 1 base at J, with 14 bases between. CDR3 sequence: CASLPGSLNTGELFF. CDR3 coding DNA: TGTGCCAGCCTTCCCGGGTCCTTGAACACCGGGGAGCTGTTTTTT.

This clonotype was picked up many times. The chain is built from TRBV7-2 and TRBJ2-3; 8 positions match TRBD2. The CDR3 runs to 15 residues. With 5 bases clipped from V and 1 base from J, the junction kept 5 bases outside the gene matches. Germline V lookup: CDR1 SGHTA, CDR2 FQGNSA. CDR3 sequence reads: CASSLMTSGTDTQYF. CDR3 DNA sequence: TGTGCCAGCAGCCTAATGACTAGCGGCACAGATACGCAGTATTTT.

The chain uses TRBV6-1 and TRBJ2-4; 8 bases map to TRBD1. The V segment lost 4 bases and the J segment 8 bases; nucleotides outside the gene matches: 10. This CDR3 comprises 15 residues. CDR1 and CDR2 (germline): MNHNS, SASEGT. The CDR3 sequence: CASSGSLGQGDIQYF. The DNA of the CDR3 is TGTGCCAGCAGTGGAAGCCTAGGACAGGGAGACATTCAGTACTTC.

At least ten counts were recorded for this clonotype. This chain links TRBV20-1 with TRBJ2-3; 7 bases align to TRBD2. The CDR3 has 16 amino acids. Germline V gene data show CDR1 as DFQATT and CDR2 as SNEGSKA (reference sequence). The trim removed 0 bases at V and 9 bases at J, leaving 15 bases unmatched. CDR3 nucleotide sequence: TGCAGTGCTAGAGATCAAATCGGGGGGAGAGGTGAAACGCAGTATTTT. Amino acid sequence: CSARDQIGGRGETQYF.

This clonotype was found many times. The CDR3 DNA follows: TGTGCCACCGGGACAGGGTTGAAGAATGAGCAGTTCTTC. Its protein is CATGTGLKNEQFF. The chain has TRBV24-1 and TRBJ2-1, with 9 bases matching TRBD1. The V gene end was trimmed by 9 bases and the J gene end by 7 bases; junction bases not matched to a gene: 6. The germline CDR1 and CDR2 sequences are KGHDR and SFDVKD. The length of the CDR3 is 13 residues.

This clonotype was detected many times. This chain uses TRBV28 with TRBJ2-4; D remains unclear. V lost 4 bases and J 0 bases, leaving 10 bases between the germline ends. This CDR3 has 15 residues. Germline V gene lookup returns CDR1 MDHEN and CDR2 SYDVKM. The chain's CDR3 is CASSSALLAKNIQYF. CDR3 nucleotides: TGTGCCAGCAGTTCGGCACTGTTAGCCAAAAACATTCAGTACTTC.

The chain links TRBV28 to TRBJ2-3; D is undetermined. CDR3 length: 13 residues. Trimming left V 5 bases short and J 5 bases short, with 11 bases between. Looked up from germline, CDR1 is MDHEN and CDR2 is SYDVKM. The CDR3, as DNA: TGTGCCAGCAGTCTACCGGGCATAGATACGCAGTATTTT. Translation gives CASSLPGIDTQYF.

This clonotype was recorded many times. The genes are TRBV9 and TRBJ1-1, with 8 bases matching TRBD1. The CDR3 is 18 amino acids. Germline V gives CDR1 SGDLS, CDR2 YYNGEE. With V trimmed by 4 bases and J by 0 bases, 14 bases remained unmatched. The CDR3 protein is CASSPRGQALLMNTEAFF. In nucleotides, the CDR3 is TGTGCCAGCAGCCCCCGGGGACAGGCGTTGCTCATGAACACTGAAGCTTTCTTT.

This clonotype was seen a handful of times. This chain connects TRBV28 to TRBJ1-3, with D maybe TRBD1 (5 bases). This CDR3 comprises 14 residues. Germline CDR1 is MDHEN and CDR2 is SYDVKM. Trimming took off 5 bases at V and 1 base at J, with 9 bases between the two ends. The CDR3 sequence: CASSGTGSGNTIYF. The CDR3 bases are TGTGCCAGCAGTGGTACAGGTTCTGGAAACACCATATATTTT. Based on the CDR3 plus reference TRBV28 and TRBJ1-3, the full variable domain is DVKVTQSSRYLVKRTGEKVFLECVQDMDHENMFWYRQDPGLGLRLIYFSYDVKMKEKGDIPEGYSVSREKKERFSLILESASTNQTSMYLCASSGTGSGNTIYFGEGSWLTVV.

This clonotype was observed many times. CDR3 in DNA: TGTGCCAGCAGCTTCGATTTACTAGCGGGAGGGCCGTCGGGAAATGAGCAGTTCTTC. This sequence encodes CASSFDLLAGGPSGNEQFF. The chain is built from TRBV5-4 and TRBJ2-1; 13 bases are a match to TRBD2. Germline lookup yields CDR1 SGHNT and CDR2 YYREEE (reference sequence). The CDR3 is 19 residues long. The J segment lost 7 bases and the V segment lost 2 bases, leaving 15 bases of the junction unmatched.

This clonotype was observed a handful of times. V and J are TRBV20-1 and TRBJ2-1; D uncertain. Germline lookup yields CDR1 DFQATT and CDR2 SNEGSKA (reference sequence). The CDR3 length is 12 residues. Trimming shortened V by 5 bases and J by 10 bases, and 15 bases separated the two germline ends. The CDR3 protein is CSAARASSEQFF. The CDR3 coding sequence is TGCAGTGCTGCCCGGGCGTCTTCAGAGCAGTTCTTC.

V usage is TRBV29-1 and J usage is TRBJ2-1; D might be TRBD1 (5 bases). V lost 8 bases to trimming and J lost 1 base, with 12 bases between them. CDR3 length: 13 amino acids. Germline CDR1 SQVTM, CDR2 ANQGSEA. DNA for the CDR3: TGCAGCATCAGGGAAGGGTCCTACAATGAGCAGTTCTTC. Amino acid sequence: CSIREGSYNEQFF.

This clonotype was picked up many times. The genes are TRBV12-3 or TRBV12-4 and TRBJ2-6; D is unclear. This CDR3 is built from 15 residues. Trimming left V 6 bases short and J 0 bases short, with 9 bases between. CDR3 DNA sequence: TGTGCCAGCAGCGCGACAAGCTCTGGGGCCAACGTCCTGACTTTC. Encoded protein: CASSATSSGANVLTF.

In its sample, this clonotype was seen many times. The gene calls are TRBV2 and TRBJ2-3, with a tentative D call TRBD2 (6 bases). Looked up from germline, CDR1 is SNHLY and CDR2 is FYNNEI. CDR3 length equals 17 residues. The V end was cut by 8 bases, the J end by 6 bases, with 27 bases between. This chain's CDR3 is CASRRRGSRDLPDTQYF. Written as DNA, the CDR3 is TGTGCCAGCCGCAGGCGAGGGAGCCGGGACTTGCCCGATACGCAGTATTTT.

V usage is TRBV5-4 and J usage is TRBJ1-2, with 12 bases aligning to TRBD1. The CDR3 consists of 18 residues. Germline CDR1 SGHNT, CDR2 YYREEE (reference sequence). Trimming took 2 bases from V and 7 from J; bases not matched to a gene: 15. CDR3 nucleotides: TGTGCCAGCAGCTTCCCCCCAAAGCCGGGACAGGGGGCTTTTGGCTACACCTTC. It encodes CASSFPPKPGQGAFGYTF.

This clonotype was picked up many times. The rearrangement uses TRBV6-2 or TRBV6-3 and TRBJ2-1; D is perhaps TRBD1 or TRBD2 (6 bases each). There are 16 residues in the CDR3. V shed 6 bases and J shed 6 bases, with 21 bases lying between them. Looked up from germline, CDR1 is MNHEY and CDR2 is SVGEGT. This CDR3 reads CASRKVGGSRGNEQFF. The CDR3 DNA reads TGTGCCAGCAGAAAAGTCGGGGGCAGTCGTGGCAATGAGCAGTTCTTC.

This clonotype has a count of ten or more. In DNA, the CDR3 is TGTGCCAGTAGTGTGTATAGCGGGAGAGACGAGCAGTACTTC. Translating it yields CASSVYSGRDEQYF. The chain combines TRBV19 with TRBJ2-7, with 9 bases that match TRBD2. Germline V gene sequence: CDR1 LNHDA, CDR2 SQIVND (reference sequence). V was pared by 5 bases and J by 5 bases, with 7 bases of the junction left unmatched. The CDR3 is made up of 14 amino acids.

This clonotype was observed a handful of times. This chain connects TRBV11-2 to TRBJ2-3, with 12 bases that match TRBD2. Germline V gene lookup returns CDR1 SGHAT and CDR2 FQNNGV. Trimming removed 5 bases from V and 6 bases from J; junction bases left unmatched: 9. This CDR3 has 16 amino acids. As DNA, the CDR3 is TGTGCCAGCAGCCCCGAGGGACTAGCGGGCGAGGATACGCAGTATTTT. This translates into CASSPEGLAGEDTQYF.

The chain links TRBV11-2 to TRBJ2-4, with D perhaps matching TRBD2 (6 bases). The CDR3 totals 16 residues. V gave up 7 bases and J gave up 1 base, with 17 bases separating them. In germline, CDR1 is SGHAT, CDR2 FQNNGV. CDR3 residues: CASIPPGGEAKNIQYF. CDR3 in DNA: TGTGCCAGCATCCCTCCCGGAGGGGAGGCCAAAAACATTCAGTACTTC.

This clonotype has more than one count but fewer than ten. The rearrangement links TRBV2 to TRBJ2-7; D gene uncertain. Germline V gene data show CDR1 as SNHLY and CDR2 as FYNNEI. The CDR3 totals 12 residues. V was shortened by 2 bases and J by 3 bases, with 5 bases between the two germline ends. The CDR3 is CASSENRYEQYF. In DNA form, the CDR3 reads TGTGCCAGCAGTGAAAATCGCTACGAGCAGTACTTC. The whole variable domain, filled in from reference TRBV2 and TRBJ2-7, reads EPEVTQTPSHQVTQMGQEVILRCVPISNHLYFYWYRQILGQKVEFLVSFYNNEISEKSEIFDDQFSVERPDGSNFTLKIRSTKLEDSAMYFCASSENRYEQYFGPGTRLTVT.

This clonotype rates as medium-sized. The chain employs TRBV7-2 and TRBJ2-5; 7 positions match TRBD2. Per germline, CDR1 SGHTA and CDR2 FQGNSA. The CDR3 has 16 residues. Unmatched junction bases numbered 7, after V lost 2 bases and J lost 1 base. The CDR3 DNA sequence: TGTGCCAGCAGCTTACGAGCGGGGTCTTTCCAAGAGACCCAGTACTTC. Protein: CASSLRAGSFQETQYF. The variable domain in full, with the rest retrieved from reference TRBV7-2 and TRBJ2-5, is GAGVSQSPSNKVTEKGKDVELRCDPISGHTALYWYRQSLGQGLEFLIYFQGNSAPDKSGLPSDRFSAERTGGSVSTLTIQRTQQEDSAVYLCASSLRAGSFQETQYFGPGTRLLVL.

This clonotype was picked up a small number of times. The CDR3 nucleotides read TGCAGCGTTGAACTAGCCTCCAATGAGCAGTTCTTC. Translated: CSVELASNEQFF. This rearrangement joins TRBV29-1 to TRBJ2-1, with TRBD2 as a possible D gene (5 bases). The CDR3 extends over 12 amino acids. V shed 2 bases and J shed 6 bases, with 8 bases lying between them. The V gene's germline CDR1 is SQVTM and CDR2 ANQGSEA.